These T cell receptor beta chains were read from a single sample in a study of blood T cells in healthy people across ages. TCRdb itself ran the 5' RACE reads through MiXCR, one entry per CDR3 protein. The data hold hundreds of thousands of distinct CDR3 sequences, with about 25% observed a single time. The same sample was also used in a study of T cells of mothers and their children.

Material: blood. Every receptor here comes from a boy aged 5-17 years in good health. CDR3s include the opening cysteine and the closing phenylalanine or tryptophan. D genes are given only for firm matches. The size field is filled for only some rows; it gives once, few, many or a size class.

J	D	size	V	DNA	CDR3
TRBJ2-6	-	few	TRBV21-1	TGTGCCAGCAGCAGATACAGGGGCTCTGGGGCCAACGTCCTGACTTTC	CASSRYRGSGANVLTF
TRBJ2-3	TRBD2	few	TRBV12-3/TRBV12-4	TGTGCCAGCAGTACCCGGGGAGCGGGGGTCGATACGCAGTATTTT	CASSTRGAGVDTQYF
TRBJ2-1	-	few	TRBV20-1	TGCAGTGCTAGGGCCAGGGGCTCCTACAATGAGCAGTTCTTC	CSARARGSYNEQFF
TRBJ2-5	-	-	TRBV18	TGTGCCAGCTCACCCACACGTCAAGAGACCCAGTACTTC	CASSPTRQETQYF
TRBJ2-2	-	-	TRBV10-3	TGTGCCATCAGTTTCTCCGGGCCCCAAGAGGCCCCCGGGGAGCTGTTTTTT	CAISFSGPQEAPGELFF
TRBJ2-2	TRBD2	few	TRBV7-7	TGTGCTAGCAGCCCTGGGGGTCTAGCGGGACCAACCACCGGGGAGCTGTTTTTT	CASSPGGLAGPTTGELFF
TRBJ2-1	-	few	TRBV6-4	TGTGCCAGCAGTGACAGGTGGGGTAGGCACAATGAGCAGTTCTTC	CASSDRWGRHNEQFF
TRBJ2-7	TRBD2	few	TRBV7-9	TGTGCCAGCAACCCCCTAACTAGCGGGAGCTCCTACGAGCAGTACTTC	CASNPLTSGSSYEQYF
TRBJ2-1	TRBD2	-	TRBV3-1	TGTGCCAGCAGCCGGCTAGCGGGGGGGAATGAGCAGTTCTTC	CASSRLAGGNEQFF
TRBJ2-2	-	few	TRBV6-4	TGTGCCAGCAGTCTGGGACAACGGACCGGGGAGCTGTTTTTT	CASSLGQRTGELFF
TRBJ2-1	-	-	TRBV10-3	TGTGCCACCGGGATGGGCGGCTCCTACAATGAGCAGTTCTTC	CATGMGGSYNEQFF
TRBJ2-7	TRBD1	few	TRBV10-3	TGTGCCATCAGTGTGGACGGGACAGGTATTGACGAGCAGTACTTC	CAISVDGTGIDEQYF
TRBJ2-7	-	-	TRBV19	TGTGCCAGTAGTCTTGGTACCATGAGAACCTACGAGCAGTACTTC	CASSLGTMRTYEQYF
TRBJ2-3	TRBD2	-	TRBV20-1	TGCAGTGCTAGTCGGACTAGCGGGATGGGAGATACGCAGTATTTT	CSASRTSGMGDTQYF
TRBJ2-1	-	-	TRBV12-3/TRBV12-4	TGTGCCAGCAGTTTAGCCAGGTCCCTCAATGAGCAGTTCTTC	CASSLARSLNEQFF
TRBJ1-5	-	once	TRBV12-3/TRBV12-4	TGTGCCAGCACCAAAAATAGCAATCAGCCCCAGCATTTT	CASTKNSNQPQHF
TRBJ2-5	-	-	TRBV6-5	TGTGCCAGCAGTTACTTTGAGACTTATGAGCAGTACTTC	CASSYFETYEQYF
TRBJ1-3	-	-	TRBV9	TGTGCCAGCAGCCAGAAGCCAGGGTTCTCTGGAAACACCATATATTTT	CASSQKPGFSGNTIYF
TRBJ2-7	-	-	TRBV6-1	TGTGCCAGCAGTGAAATGTTGGACACCTACTACGAGCAGTACTTC	CASSEMLDTYYEQYF
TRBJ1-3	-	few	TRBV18	TGTGCCAGCTCACCGGGGCCCGGAAACACCATATATTTT	CASSPGPGNTIYF
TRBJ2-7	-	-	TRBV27	TGTGCCAGCAGTTTACAGGGGTTGGGGGGCTACGAGCAGTACTTC	CASSLQGLGGYEQYF
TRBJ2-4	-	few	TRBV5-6	TGTGCCAGCAGCTTGGAACAGCGGAACATTCAGTACTTC	CASSLEQRNIQYF
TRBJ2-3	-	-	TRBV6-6	TGTGCCAGCAGTTACCCACGGTCTGACACAGATACGCAGTATTTT	CASSYPRSDTDTQYF
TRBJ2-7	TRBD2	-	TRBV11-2	TGTGCCAGCAGCTCCCGGGGGGGAGGCGAGCAGTACTTC	CASSSRGGGEQYF
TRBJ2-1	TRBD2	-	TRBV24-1	TGTGCCACCAGTGATTTGCTAGCGGGAGGGTCCTACAATGAGCAGTTCTTC	CATSDLLAGGSYNEQFF
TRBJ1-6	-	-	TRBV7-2	TGTGCCAGCAGCTCTACAGTGAACTATAATTCACCCCTCCACTTT	CASSSTVNYNSPLHF
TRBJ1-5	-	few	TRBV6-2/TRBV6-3	TGTGCCAGCAGTTGGACGGGGGCGGGAAGCAATCAGCCCCAGCATTTT	CASSWTGAGSNQPQHF
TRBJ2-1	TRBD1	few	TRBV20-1	TGCAGTGCTAGGCAACAGGGGCCGAGCTCCTACAATGAGCAGTTCTTC	CSARQQGPSSYNEQFF
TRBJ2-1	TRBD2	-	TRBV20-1	TGCAGTGCTAGAGATATCACTAGCGGGACCCCCTCTGAGCAGTTCTTC	CSARDITSGTPSEQFF
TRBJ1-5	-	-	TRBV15	TGTGCCACCAGCAGAGATAGGGCAGGGTATCAGCCCCAGCATTTT	CATSRDRAGYQPQHF
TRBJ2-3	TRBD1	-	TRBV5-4	TGTGCCAGCAGCGGGACAGTGAGCACAGATACGCAGTATTTT	CASSGTVSTDTQYF
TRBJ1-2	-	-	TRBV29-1	TGCAGCGTTGAGGGCAGCCTCACAGGCTATGGCTACACCTTC	CSVEGSLTGYGYTF
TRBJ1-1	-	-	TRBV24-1	TGTGCCACCAGTGATTTCGTGGGGGCTGAAGCTTTCTTT	CATSDFVGAEAFF
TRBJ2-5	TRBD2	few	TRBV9	TGTGCCAGCAGCCAGGGATCTAGCGGGAGATTAAGGGAGACCCAGTACTTC	CASSQGSSGRLRETQYF
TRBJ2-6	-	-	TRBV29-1	TGCAGCGTGGGAGTCTCTGGGGCCAACGTCCTGACTTTC	CSVGVSGANVLTF
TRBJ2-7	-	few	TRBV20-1	TGCAGTGCTGGCAGCGGTATCCCCTACGAGCAGTACTTC	CSAGSGIPYEQYF
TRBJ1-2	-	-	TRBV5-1	TGCGCCAGCAGCTTGGAAGGGGGATTGAATGGCTACACCTTC	CASSLEGGLNGYTF
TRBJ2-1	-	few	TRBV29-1	TGCAGCGTTGGTTATGAGCAGTTCTTC	CSVGYEQFF
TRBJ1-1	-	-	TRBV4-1	TGCGCCAGCAGCCAGTCATCCGGGACACCTTACACTGAAGCTTTCTTT	CASSQSSGTPYTEAFF
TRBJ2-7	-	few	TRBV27	TGTGCCAGCAGTTTTCGTGGGGGCACCTACGAGCAGTACTTC	CASSFRGGTYEQYF
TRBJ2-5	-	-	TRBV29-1	TGCAGCGCCGGAGGGGCGAATGAGCCCCAAGAGACCCAGTACTTC	CSAGGANEPQETQYF
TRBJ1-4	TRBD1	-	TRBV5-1	TGCGCCAGCAGCTTGGGGGACAGGGATGTTGAAAAACTGTTTTTT	CASSLGDRDVEKLFF
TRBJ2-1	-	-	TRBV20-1	TGCAGTGCTAGAGATTTTGGGAAGAATGAGCAGTTCTTC	CSARDFGKNEQFF
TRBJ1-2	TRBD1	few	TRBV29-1	TGCAGCGTTGATTTTCCAGGGGGTAGGGGCTACACCTTC	CSVDFPGGRGYTF
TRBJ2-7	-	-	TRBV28	TGTGCCAGCAGTTTCCCACTAGTCTCCTACGAGCAGTACTTC	CASSFPLVSYEQYF